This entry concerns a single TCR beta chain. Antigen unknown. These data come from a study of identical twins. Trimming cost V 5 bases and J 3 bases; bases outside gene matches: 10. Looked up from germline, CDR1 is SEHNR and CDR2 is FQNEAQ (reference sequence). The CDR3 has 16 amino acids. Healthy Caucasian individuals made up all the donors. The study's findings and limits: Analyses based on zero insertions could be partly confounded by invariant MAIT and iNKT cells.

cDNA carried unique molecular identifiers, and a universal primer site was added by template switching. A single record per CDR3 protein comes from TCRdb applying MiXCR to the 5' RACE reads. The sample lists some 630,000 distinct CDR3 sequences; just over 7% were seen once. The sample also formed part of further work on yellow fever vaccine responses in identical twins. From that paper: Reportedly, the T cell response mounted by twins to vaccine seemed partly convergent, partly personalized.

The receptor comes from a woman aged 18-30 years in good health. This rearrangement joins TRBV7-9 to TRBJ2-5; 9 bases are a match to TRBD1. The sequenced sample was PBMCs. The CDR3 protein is CASSPRQGVSKETQYF. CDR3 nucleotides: TGTGCCAGCAGCCCAAGACAGGGGGTTTCAAAAGAGACCCAGTACTTC.